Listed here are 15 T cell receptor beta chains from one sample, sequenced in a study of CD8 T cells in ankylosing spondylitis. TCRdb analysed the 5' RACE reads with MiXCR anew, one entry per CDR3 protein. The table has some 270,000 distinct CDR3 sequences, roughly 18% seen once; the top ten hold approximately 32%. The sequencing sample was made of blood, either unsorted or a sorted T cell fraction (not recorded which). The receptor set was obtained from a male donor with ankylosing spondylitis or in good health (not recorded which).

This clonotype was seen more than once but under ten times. The CDR3 reads CSVAGSGRRDEQFF. As DNA, the CDR3 is TGCAGCGTTGCCGGTAGCGGGAGAAGAGATGAGCAGTTCTTC. J is TRBJ2-1 and V is TRBV29-1; 9 nucleotides line up with TRBD2. V lost 4 bases and J lost 8; bases outside the gene matches: 9. The CDR3 runs to 14 residues. Germline CDR1 and CDR2: SQVTM and ANQGSEA.

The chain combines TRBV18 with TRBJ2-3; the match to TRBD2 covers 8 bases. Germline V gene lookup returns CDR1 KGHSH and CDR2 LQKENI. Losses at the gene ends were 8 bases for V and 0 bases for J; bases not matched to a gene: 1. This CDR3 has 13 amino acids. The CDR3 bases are TGTGCCAGCCGGGAGGGGAGCACAGATACGCAGTATTTT. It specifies CASREGSTDTQYF.

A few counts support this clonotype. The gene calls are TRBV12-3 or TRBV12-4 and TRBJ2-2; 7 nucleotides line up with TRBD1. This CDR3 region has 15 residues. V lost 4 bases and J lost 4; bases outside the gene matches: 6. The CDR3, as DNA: TGTGCCAGCAGTTCCCGGGACAGCCCCACCGGGGAGCTGTTTTTT. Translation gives CASSSRDSPTGELFF.

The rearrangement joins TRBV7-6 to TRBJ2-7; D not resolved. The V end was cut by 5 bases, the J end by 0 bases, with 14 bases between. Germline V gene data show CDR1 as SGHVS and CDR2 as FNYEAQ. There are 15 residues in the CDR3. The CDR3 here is CASSPMQEISYEQYF. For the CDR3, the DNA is TGTGCCAGCAGCCCTATGCAGGAGATCTCCTACGAGCAGTACTTC.

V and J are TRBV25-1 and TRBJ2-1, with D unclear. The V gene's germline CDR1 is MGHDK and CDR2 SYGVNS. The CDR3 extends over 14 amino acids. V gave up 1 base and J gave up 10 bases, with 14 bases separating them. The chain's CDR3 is CASSESSVLGEQFF. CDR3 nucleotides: TGTGCCAGCAGTGAATCATCGGTCCTTGGGGAGCAGTTCTTC.

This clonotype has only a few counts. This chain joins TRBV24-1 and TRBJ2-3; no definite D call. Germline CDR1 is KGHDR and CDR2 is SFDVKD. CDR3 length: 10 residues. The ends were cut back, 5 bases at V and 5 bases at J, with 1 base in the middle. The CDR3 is CATSVDTQYF. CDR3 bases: TGTGCCACCAGTGTAGATACGCAGTATTTT.

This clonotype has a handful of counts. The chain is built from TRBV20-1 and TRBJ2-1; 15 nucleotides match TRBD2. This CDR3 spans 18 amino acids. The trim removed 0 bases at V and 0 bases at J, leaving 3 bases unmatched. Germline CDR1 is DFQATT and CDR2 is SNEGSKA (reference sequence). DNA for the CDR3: TGCAGTGCTAGAGATTGGACTAGCGGGAGGGGCTCCTACAATGAGCAGTTCTTC. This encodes CSARDWTSGRGSYNEQFF.

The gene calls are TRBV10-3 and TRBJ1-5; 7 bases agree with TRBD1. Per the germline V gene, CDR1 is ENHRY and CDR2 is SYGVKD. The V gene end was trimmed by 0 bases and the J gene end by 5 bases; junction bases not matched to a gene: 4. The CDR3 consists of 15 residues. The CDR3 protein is CAISESRQGDQPQHF. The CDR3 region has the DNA TGTGCCATCAGTGAGTCGAGACAGGGAGATCAGCCCCAGCATTTT.

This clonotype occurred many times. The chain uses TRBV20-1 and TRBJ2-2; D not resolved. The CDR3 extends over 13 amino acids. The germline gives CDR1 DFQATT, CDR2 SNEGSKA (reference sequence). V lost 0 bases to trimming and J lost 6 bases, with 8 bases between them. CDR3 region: CSARDPGSGELFF. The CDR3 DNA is TGCAGTGCTAGAGATCCCGGGTCCGGGGAGCTGTTTTTT.

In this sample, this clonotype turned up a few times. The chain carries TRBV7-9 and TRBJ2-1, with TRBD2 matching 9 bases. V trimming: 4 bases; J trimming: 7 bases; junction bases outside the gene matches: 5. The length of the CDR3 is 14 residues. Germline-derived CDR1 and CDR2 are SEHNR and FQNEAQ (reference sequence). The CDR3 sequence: CASSSGTSTNEQFF. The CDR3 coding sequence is TGTGCCAGCAGCTCTGGGACTAGCACTAATGAGCAGTTCTTC. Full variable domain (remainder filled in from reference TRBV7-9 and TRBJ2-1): DTGVSQNPRHKITKRGQNVTFRCDPISEHNRLYWYRQTLGQGPEFLTYFQNEAQLEKSRLLSDRFSAERPKGSFSTLEIQRTEQGDSAMYLCASSSGTSTNEQFFGPGTRLTVL.

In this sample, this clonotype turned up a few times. The CDR3 sequence is CASSEPISPNPYEQYF. CDR3 nucleotides: TGTGCCAGCAGTGAACCAATCAGCCCGAACCCCTACGAGCAGTACTTC. The J gene is TRBJ2-7, the V gene TRBV6-1; D is unclear. The germline V gene encodes CDR1 MNHNS and CDR2 SASEGT. Trimming pared 2 bases from V and 2 bases from J, leaving 16 bases between. This CDR3 comprises 16 residues.

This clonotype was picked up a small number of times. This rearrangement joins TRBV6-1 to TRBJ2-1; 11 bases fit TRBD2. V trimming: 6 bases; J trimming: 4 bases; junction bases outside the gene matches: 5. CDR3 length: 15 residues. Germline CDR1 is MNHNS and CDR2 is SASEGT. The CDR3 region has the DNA TGTGCCAGCAGCGGGGGACTAGCGGAATACAATGAGCAGTTCTTC. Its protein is CASSGGLAEYNEQFF.

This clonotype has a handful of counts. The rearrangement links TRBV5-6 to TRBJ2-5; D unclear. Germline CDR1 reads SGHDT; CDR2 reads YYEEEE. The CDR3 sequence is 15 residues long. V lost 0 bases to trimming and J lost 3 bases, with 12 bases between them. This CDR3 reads CASSLAGRGEETQYF. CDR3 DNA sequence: TGTGCCAGCAGCTTGGCAGGCCGTGGGGAAGAGACCCAGTACTTC.

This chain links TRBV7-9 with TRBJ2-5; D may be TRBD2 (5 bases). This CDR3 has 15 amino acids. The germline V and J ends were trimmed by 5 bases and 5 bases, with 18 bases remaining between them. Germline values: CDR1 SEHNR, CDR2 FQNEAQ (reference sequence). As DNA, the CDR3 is TGTGCCAGCAGCCGACTAACTGGAGATAGGGAGACCCAGTACTTC. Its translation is CASSRLTGDRETQYF.

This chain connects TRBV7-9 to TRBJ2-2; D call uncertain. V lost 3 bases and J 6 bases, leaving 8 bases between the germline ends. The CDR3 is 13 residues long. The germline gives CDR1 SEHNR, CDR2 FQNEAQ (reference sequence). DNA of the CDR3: TGTGCCAGCAGCTTTGAGTCACCCGGGGAGCTGTTTTTT. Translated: CASSFESPGELFF.